This record looks at one T cell receptor (beta chain) sequence and its context. The count of this clone is one. Which antigen it targets is not known. No clone much larger than this one lies a single base away; base qualities are absent. At the junction V is shortened by 5 bases and J by 5 bases; bases outside the gene matches: 10. CDR1 and CDR2, looked up from the germline V gene, are SGHVS and FNYEAQ. Taken from cysteine to phenylalanine, the CDR3 has 15 residues. Kept here is only the CDR3 DNA, which spans 45 bases and is read in frame from base 1. These data are taken from a study of blood T cell repertoires in COVID-19 (dated by TCRdb to the early 2020s). Describing the broader study: Collaborator samples came from the United States, Italy and Spain and covered acute and convalescent phases of COVID-19. The material from the prospective study consisted of cDNA or gDNA derived from T cells, B-cell-depleted T cells, or PBMCs. Subjects who had been exposed to COVID-19, were actively infected with it, or had recovered from it provided the deeply sampled blood TCRbeta repertoires that made up the dataset. A freely available public database, intended as a resource for researchers studying the immune response to SARS-CoV-2, is where the repertoires were released. The samples were drawn from two sources: the first 160 participants of the ongoing ImmuneRACE study, and 1,254 subjects contributed by 6 global collaborators. Nearly every sample came with metadata listing a de-identified subject ID, COVID-19 status, age in years and sex. Where HLA class I and class II types were available, the types were taken from metadata supplied by the sample provider, not from assay-based typing. What the authors observed across the whole study: The quantity of clinical and demographic metadata differed by source and by participant and was supplied without curation.

The immunoSEQ Assay, a bias-controlled multiplex PCR, was used to amplify TCRbeta CDR3 regions from genomic DNA. The study's own analysis went as follows. The number of nucleated cells in each sample was estimated by amplification of reference gene primers within the assay. To quantify the absolute abundance of each unique TCRbeta CDR3 rearrangement, sequence reads were collapsed and filtered. For each sample, productive Simpson clonality was calculated by taking the square root of Simpson's diversity index across productive rearrangements. TCRdb holds this immuneACCESS table with in-frame rearrangements only. Some clones are missing; in checked studies, unresolved V genes explain under half, and the rest has no known cause. D and trimming come from the DNA, and the V and J calls and clone size come from that table. In all, the sample holds about 72,000 clones, and roughly 86% of those were seen once. The ten most abundant clones make up approximately 28% of the sample.

Collaborating institutions collected whole blood in K2EDTA tubes following their own protocols. For TCRbeta analysis, collaborators shipped samples in one of three forms: frozen whole blood, isolated PBMCs, or DNA extracted from either of those sample types. This sequence uses TRBV7-6 and TRBJ2-5; the central 8 bases match TRBD1. Sequencing was carried out using peripheral blood. The source is a man between 45 and 60 years old with acute or convalescent COVID-19. Here is the DNA: TGTGCCAGCAGCACGTTGACAGGGGCCGGGGAGACCCAGTACTTC. Translated, this gives CASSTLTGAGETQYF.